This entry lists 10 T cell receptor beta chains sequenced from one sample in a study of T-cell reconstitution after alpha-beta-depleted transplantation in children. Preparation of the TCRbeta library involved a method that used unique molecular identifiers. TCRdb processed the PCR reads anew with MiXCR; each CDR3 protein has one entry. The table includes about 610,000 distinct CDR3 sequences, 10% detected once. Sequences were derived from PBMCs from the stem cell graft donor, sampled from the stem cell graft. The receptors were gathered from a human donor who donated a stem cell graft to a child with acute myeloid leukemia.

The chain uses TRBV20-1 and TRBJ2-3; 12 bases are a match to TRBD2. Per the germline V gene, CDR1 is DFQATT and CDR2 is SNEGSKA (reference sequence). Losses at the gene ends were 3 bases for V and 9 bases for J; bases not matched to a gene: 4. The CDR3 length is 13 residues. CDR3 loop: CSAREGLAGTQYF. DNA for the CDR3: TGCAGTGCTAGGGAAGGACTAGCGGGAACGCAGTATTTT.

This clonotype was detected only a few times. The CDR3 DNA reads TGCAGTGCTAGAGAAGGCGGGAGGTACAATGAGCAGTTCTTC. This translates into CSAREGGRYNEQFF. The chain is built from TRBV20-1 and TRBJ2-1; TRBD2 aligns across 8 bases. The CDR3 sequence is 14 residues long. Germline trimming cut 0 bases from V and 4 bases from J; bases unmatched to any gene: 2. Per the germline V gene, CDR1 is DFQATT and CDR2 is SNEGSKA (reference sequence).

V gene TRBV11-2 combines with J gene TRBJ2-7; TRBD1 agrees at 8 bases. Trimming at V came to 6 bases and at J to 5 bases, leaving 12 bases not matched to a gene. This CDR3 is built from 15 residues. From germline, CDR1 is SGHAT and CDR2 FQNNGV. The CDR3 loop reads CASSQPGTGNHEQYF. DNA of the CDR3: TGTGCCAGCAGTCAACCCGGGACAGGTAACCACGAGCAGTACTTC.

This clonotype was observed many times. This chain joins TRBV20-1 and TRBJ2-1; D possibly corresponds to TRBD2 (6 bases). Trimming left V 3 bases short and J 8 bases short, with 29 bases between. The CDR3 spans 18 residues. Germline-derived CDR1 and CDR2 are DFQATT and SNEGSKA (reference sequence). This CDR3 is CSASGSARWVADPDEQFF. The CDR3, as DNA: TGCAGTGCTAGTGGCTCCGCGAGGTGGGTAGCGGACCCAGATGAGCAGTTCTTC.

The V call is TRBV4-3, the J call TRBJ2-3, with TRBD2 identical over 7 bases. J gave up 4 bases and V 0 bases, and 7 bases lay outside the gene matches. The CDR3 consists of 16 residues. Germline V lookup: CDR1 LGHNA, CDR2 YSLEER. This CDR3 is CASSQDPSGGSDTQYF. DNA for the CDR3: TGCGCCAGCAGCCAAGATCCGTCGGGAGGATCAGATACGCAGTATTTT.

The sample holds a few counts of this clonotype. The V call is TRBV6-2 or TRBV6-3, the J call TRBJ1-1; the D is unclear. The V gene's germline CDR1 is MNHEY and CDR2 SVGEGT. This CDR3 spans 14 amino acids. Trimming stripped 7 bases from V and 3 bases from J, with 15 bases between. The CDR3 coding sequence is TGTGCCAGCATCCTATCCGTTGTGGACACTGAAGCTTTCTTT. Protein product: CASILSVVDTEAFF.

This clonotype was picked up many times. CDR3 sequence: CASRKNEKLFF. In nucleotides, the CDR3 is TGTGCCAGCAGAAAGAATGAAAAACTGTTTTTT. J is TRBJ1-4 and V is TRBV12-3 or TRBV12-4; no clear D. Trimming shortened V by 6 bases and J by 5 bases, and 4 bases separated the two germline ends. This CDR3 contains 11 residues.

Many counts were recorded for this clonotype. The gene calls are TRBV28 and TRBJ2-1; weak D call: TRBD2 (6 bases). V lost 5 bases, J lost 10 bases, and 24 bases lay in between. The CDR3 has 16 residues. Germline values: CDR1 MDHEN, CDR2 SYDVKM. The CDR3 here is CASSLYSLQAGLEQFF. The CDR3, as DNA: TGTGCCAGCAGTCTCTACAGCTTACAGGCGGGGTTGGAGCAGTTCTTC.

The chain uses TRBV4-3 and TRBJ2-1; a possible D gene is TRBD2 (6 bases). CDR1 is LGHNA, CDR2 YSLEER, per germline. This CDR3 has 17 amino acids. V lost 1 base to trimming and J lost 0 bases, with 13 bases between them. This chain's CDR3 is CASSQGVRGSSYNEQFF. CDR3 sequence (DNA): TGCGCCAGCAGCCAAGGGGTTCGGGGGAGCTCCTACAATGAGCAGTTCTTC.

The chain couples TRBV6-2 or TRBV6-3 to TRBJ1-5, with 9 bases aligning to TRBD1. The V gene's germline CDR1 is MNHEY and CDR2 SVGEGT. After removal of 2 bases from V and 4 bases from J, the junction contained 3 bases not matched to a gene. The CDR3 extends over 15 amino acids. The CDR3 bases are TGTGCCAGCAGTTACCAGGGACAGGGAAATCAGCCCCAGCATTTT. Its translation: CASSYQGQGNQPQHF.